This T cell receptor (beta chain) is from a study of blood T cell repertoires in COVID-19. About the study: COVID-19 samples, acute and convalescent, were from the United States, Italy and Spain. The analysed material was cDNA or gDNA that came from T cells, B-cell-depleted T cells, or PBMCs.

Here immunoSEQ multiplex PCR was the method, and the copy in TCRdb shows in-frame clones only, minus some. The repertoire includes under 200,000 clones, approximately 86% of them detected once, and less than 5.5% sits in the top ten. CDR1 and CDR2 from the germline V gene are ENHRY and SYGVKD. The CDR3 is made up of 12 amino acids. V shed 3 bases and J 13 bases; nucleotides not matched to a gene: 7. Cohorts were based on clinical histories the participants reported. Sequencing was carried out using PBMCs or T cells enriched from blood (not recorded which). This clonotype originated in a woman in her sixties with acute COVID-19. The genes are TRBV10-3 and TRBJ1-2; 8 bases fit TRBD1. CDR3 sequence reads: CAISEPDRAATF. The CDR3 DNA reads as TGTGCCATCAGTGAACCGGACAGGGCGGCCACCTTC.